Shown below are 30 T cell receptor beta chains from a single sample sequenced in a study of blood T cell repertoires in COVID-19 (dated by TCRdb to 2018 to 2020). Libraries were constructed by the immunoSEQ multiplex PCR assay. Imported from immuneACCESS, the table was reduced by TCRdb to in-frame sequences with V and J called. These copies leave out some clones; in studies compared against another copy, an unresolved V gene accounts for under half, and the cause of the remainder is not known. This sample lists about 91,000 clones; approximately 80% were detected once. Approximately 10% of the sample is taken by the ten largest. Sequences were obtained from peripheral blood. The receptors shown here come from a woman over 75 with acute or convalescent COVID-19.

In this sample, this clone turned up a few times. This chain connects TRBV7-8 to TRBJ1-2, with 12 bases aligning to TRBD1. Looked up from germline, CDR1 is SGHVS and CDR2 is FQNEAQ. The CDR3 is 14 residues long. The J segment lost 4 bases and the V segment lost 5 bases, leaving 2 bases of the junction unmatched. The CDR3 DNA is TGTGCCAGCAGCCGGGGACAGGGGGCCTATGGCTACACCTTC. Its translation is CASSRGQGAYGYTF.

This CDR3 is CASSLQGLGEKLFF. CDR3 in DNA: TGTGCCAGCAGCTTGCAGGGGCTTGGGGAAAAACTGTTTTTT. V usage is TRBV5-4 and J usage is TRBJ1-4; tentative D call: TRBD1 (6 bases). V lost 1 base and J 8 bases, leaving 12 bases between the germline ends. Germline assignment: CDR1 SGHNT and CDR2 YYREEE (reference sequence). The CDR3 loop spans 14 amino acids.

The chain combines TRBV11-2 with TRBJ2-5; D remains unclear. CDR3 length equals 13 residues. Germline V gives CDR1 SGHAT, CDR2 FQNNGV. Trimming stripped 0 bases from V and 2 bases from J, with 4 bases between. CDR3 DNA: TGTGCCAGCAGCTTAGAGTCACAAGAGACCCAGTACTTC. Translating gives CASSLESQETQYF.

The rearrangement uses TRBV7-2 and TRBJ1-2, with 8 bases that match TRBD1. CDR1 SGHTA and CDR2 FQGNSA come from the germline V gene. V lost 5 bases to trimming and J lost 4 bases; unmatched junction nucleotides: 6. This CDR3 has 14 residues. Written as DNA, the CDR3 is TGTGCCAGCAGCCAGGGCGGACAGGGCTATGGCTACACCTTC. Its translation: CASSQGGQGYGYTF.

The genes are TRBV4-1 and TRBJ1-4; 9 bases map to TRBD1. Germline CDR1 and CDR2: MGHRA and YSYEKL. The CDR3 length is 17 residues. V lost 3 bases and J lost 6; bases outside the gene matches: 11. The CDR3 loop reads CASSQPRTGEAYEKLFF. The CDR3 DNA reads TGCGCCAGCAGCCAGCCTAGGACAGGGGAGGCATATGAAAAACTGTTTTTT.

The rearrangement joins TRBV4-1 to TRBJ2-2; 8 bases line up with TRBD2. CDR1 is MGHRA and CDR2 is YSYEKL in the germline V gene. The junction had 13 bases not matched to a gene; V was cut back by 1 base and J by 6 bases. The CDR3 loop spans 18 amino acids. CDR3 sequence: CASSQGSSGLVSAGELFF. CDR3 DNA: TGCGCCAGCAGCCAAGGTTCGTCGGGACTAGTTAGCGCCGGGGAGCTGTTTTTT.

The chain combines TRBV4-3 with TRBJ1-2; 7 positions agree with TRBD1. With 0 bases clipped from V and 8 bases from J, the junction kept 9 bases outside the gene matches. Germline CDR1 and CDR2: LGHNA and YSLEER. The CDR3 is 15 amino acids. The CDR3 reads CASSQDGRGARGYTF. The DNA of the CDR3 is TGCGCCAGCAGCCAAGACGGCAGGGGGGCGCGAGGCTACACCTTC.

The chain recombines TRBV7-2 with TRBJ2-5, with D perhaps TRBD1 (6 bases). The CDR3 sequence is 15 residues long. CDR1 is SGHTA and CDR2 is FQGNSA in the germline V gene. Trimming shortened V by 5 bases and J by 1 base, and 14 bases separated the two germline ends. The CDR3 here is CASSQARQVQETQYF. In nucleotides, the CDR3 is TGTGCCAGCAGCCAGGCCCGACAGGTCCAAGAGACCCAGTACTTC. Using reference TRBV7-2 and TRBJ2-5 for the parts outside the CDR3, the full variable domain is GAGVSQSPSNKVTEKGKDVELRCDPISGHTALYWYRQSLGQGLEFLIYFQGNSAPDKSGLPSDRFSAERTGGSVSTLTIQRTQQEDSAVYLCASSQARQVQETQYFGPGTRLLVL.

The chain uses TRBV9 and TRBJ2-5; 7 nucleotides align to TRBD1. This CDR3 comprises 15 residues. The germline gives CDR1 SGDLS, CDR2 YYNGEE. J gave up 5 bases and V 0 bases, and 7 bases lay outside the gene matches. DNA of the CDR3: TGTGCCAGCAGCGTAGCTAGGGGGCGCGAGGAGACCCAGTACTTC. Translation: CASSVARGREETQYF.

V gene TRBV27 combines with J gene TRBJ2-7; D is ambiguous. V was shortened by 5 bases and J by 4 bases, with 15 bases between the two germline ends. The CDR3 covers 14 residues. Germline V gene data show CDR1 as MNHEY and CDR2 as SMNVEV (reference sequence). The CDR3 reads CASSPNLTPYEQYF. CDR3 bases: TGTGCCAGCAGTCCTAACCTGACTCCTTACGAGCAGTACTTC.

This clone was counted between two and nine times. The chain uses TRBV6-1 and TRBJ1-5; D not resolved. This CDR3 has 15 residues. From germline, CDR1 is MNHNS and CDR2 SASEGT. The V end was cut by 3 bases, the J end by 0 bases, with 9 bases between. CDR3 amino acids: CASSERGPSNQPQHF. The CDR3 DNA reads as TGTGCCAGCAGTGAGAGAGGGCCTAGCAATCAGCCCCAGCATTTT.

V and J are TRBV6-5 and TRBJ1-2, with D possibly matching TRBD1 (5 bases). The CDR3 spans 14 residues. Per the germline V gene, CDR1 is MNHEY and CDR2 is SVGAGI. Trimming pared 8 bases from V and 2 bases from J, leaving 15 bases between. The CDR3 sequence is CASAIPGDNYGYTF. As DNA, the CDR3 is TGTGCCAGCGCTATTCCGGGGGACAACTATGGCTACACCTTC.

The chain has TRBV10-3 and TRBJ1-5, with D possibly being TRBD1 (5 bases). Germline V gene sequence: CDR1 ENHRY, CDR2 SYGVKD. The CDR3 is made up of 14 amino acids. V was clipped by 0 bases and J by 11 bases, with 14 bases between them. The CDR3 bases are TGTGCCATCAGTGAGTCCCAGGGAATCAGGACCCAGCATTTT. Protein: CAISESQGIRTQHF.

This clone occurred a few times. The gene calls are TRBV19 and TRBJ2-7; D call uncertain. This CDR3 is built from 13 residues. Trimming shortened V by 5 bases and J by 1 base, and 9 bases separated the two germline ends. Germline CDR1 and CDR2: LNHDA and SQIVND (reference sequence). DNA for the CDR3: TGTGCCAGTAGTTTGACACAATCCTACGAGCAGTACTTC. Its protein is CASSLTQSYEQYF.

The chain has TRBV5-4 and TRBJ2-7; perhaps TRBD2 as D (6 bases). Trimming left V 1 base short and J 6 bases short, with 17 bases between. Germline CDR1 is SGHNT and CDR2 is YYREEE (reference sequence). The CDR3 is 15 amino acids. The DNA of the CDR3 is TGTGCCAGCAGCTTGAGGTACGGGGCGGGATCCGAGCAGTACTTC. It translates to CASSLRYGAGSEQYF.

This chain joins TRBV6-6 and TRBJ1-1; the match to TRBD1 covers 8 bases. Germline values: CDR1 MNHNY, CDR2 SVGAGI (reference sequence). The J segment lost 0 bases and the V segment lost 5 bases, leaving 11 bases of the junction unmatched. The CDR3 contains 17 residues. CDR3 bases: TGTGCCAGCAGTCGGAGACAGGGGAGGGGTATGAACACTGAAGCTTTCTTT. This encodes CASSRRQGRGMNTEAFF.

This chain links TRBV29-1 with TRBJ2-2, with TRBD1 as a possible D gene (6 bases). The CDR3 loop spans 14 amino acids. The V end was cut by 3 bases, the J end by 5 bases, with 13 bases between. Germline loops: CDR1 SQVTM, CDR2 ANQGSEA. The CDR3, as DNA: TGCAGCGTTGAGCTGGGGGCAAGGACCGGGGAGCTGTTTTTT. It codes for CSVELGARTGELFF.

This chain links TRBV27 with TRBJ2-5; TRBD2 might be the D (6 bases). CDR1 and CDR2 (germline): MNHEY, SMNVEV (reference sequence). Trimming removed 1 base from V and 5 bases from J, with 14 bases in between. The CDR3 is 15 residues long. The CDR3 is CASSLLSAGRETQYF. Here the CDR3 DNA reads TGTGCCAGCAGTTTATTATCGGCGGGACGGGAGACCCAGTACTTC.

The rearrangement uses TRBV19 and TRBJ2-3, with 7 bases that match TRBD1. The CDR3 totals 16 residues. Trimming removed 4 bases from V and 1 base from J; junction bases left unmatched: 8. The germline CDR1 and CDR2 sequences are LNHDA and SQIVND (reference sequence). CDR3 region: CASSTRGQEGTDTQYF. The CDR3 DNA sequence: TGTGCCAGTAGTACCCGTGGACAGGAGGGCACAGATACGCAGTATTTT.

The V and J genes are TRBV6-5 and TRBJ2-5; 7 bases match TRBD1. This CDR3 has 15 residues. V dropped 6 bases and J dropped 5; count of bases not matched to a gene: 12. The germline gives CDR1 MNHEY, CDR2 SVGAGI. CDR3 in amino acids: CASRRQGTLGETQYF. The DNA of the CDR3 is TGTGCCAGCAGGAGACAGGGCACCCTGGGGGAGACCCAGTACTTC.

V is TRBV7-9 and J is TRBJ1-1, with D unresolved. Trimming pared 2 bases from V and 11 bases from J, leaving 12 bases between. Germline-derived CDR1 and CDR2 are SEHNR and FQNEAQ (reference sequence). CDR3 length: 12 residues. CDR3 nucleotides: TGTGCCAGCAGCTTAATTTCACAGCAGGCTTTCTTT. Its protein product is CASSLISQQAFF.

In this sample, this clone turned up once. The chain combines TRBV6-5 with TRBJ2-6; 7 nucleotides line up with TRBD1. This CDR3 is 15 amino acids long. Trimming removed 8 bases from V and 2 bases from J; junction bases left unmatched: 6. Germline-derived CDR1 and CDR2 are MNHEY and SVGAGI. The CDR3 DNA sequence: TGTGCCAGCCGGCAGGGGGAAGCTGGGGCCAACGTCCTGACTTTC. Protein: CASRQGEAGANVLTF.

The chain has TRBV5-4 and TRBJ2-7, with TRBD2 identical over 8 bases. Germline V gene data show CDR1 as SGHNT and CDR2 as YYREEE (reference sequence). This CDR3 has 15 residues. The V and J ends lost 1 base and 5 bases, in that order; junction bases with no gene match: 8. CDR3 in DNA: TGTGCCAGCAGCTTGAAGGCGGGAGGTACGGACGAGCAGTACTTC. Amino acid sequence: CASSLKAGGTDEQYF. The full variable domain, in which reference TRBV5-4 and TRBJ2-7 provide the parts outside the CDR3, is ETGVTQSPTHLIKTRGQQVTLRCSSQSGHNTVSWYQQALGQGPQFIFQYYREEENGRGNFPPRFSGLQFPNYSSELNVNALELDDSALYLCASSLKAGGTDEQYFGPGTRLTVT.

This clone occurred a few times. The chain has TRBV28 and TRBJ1-1; 7 bases fit TRBD1. V shed 8 bases, J shed 1 base, and the junction held 7 bases outside the gene matches. Germline-derived CDR1 and CDR2 are MDHEN and SYDVKM. This CDR3 has 14 amino acids. CDR3 coding DNA: TGTGCCAGCTTATTACAGGGGAAGAACACTGAAGCTTTCTTT. This gives the protein CASLLQGKNTEAFF.

This chain connects TRBV7-6 to TRBJ2-3, with 9 bases that match TRBD1. V was pared by 5 bases and J by 0 bases, with 9 bases of the junction left unmatched. The length of the CDR3 is 17 residues. Germline loops: CDR1 SGHVS, CDR2 FNYEAQ. The CDR3 region is CASSAGQGLASTDTQYF. DNA for the CDR3: TGTGCCAGCAGCGCCGGACAGGGGCTTGCGAGCACAGATACGCAGTATTTT.

The chain is built from TRBV6-5 and TRBJ2-3; TRBD1 might be the D (6 bases). The V gene's germline CDR1 is MNHEY and CDR2 SVGAGI. This CDR3 has 15 amino acids. The V gene lost 2 bases and the J gene lost 7 bases, with 16 bases spanning the gap. The CDR3 region is CASSYRQGSRNTQYF. CDR3 nucleotides: TGTGCCAGCAGTTACCGCCAGGGGTCTAGAAATACGCAGTATTTT.

The chain links TRBV29-1 to TRBJ2-5; 10 positions agree with TRBD2. V was pared by 6 bases and J by 0 bases, with 7 bases of the junction left unmatched. CDR1 SQVTM and CDR2 ANQGSEA come from the germline V gene. CDR3 size: 15 residues. Written as DNA, the CDR3 is TGCAGCGTACGCCCGGGACTAGCGTACCAAGAGACCCAGTACTTC. Its translation is CSVRPGLAYQETQYF.

The CDR3 protein is CASSPWLSSGGPADTQYF. The DNA for the CDR3 is TGTGCCAGCAGCCCCTGGCTGTCTAGCGGGGGGCCCGCAGATACGCAGTATTTT. The rearrangement joins TRBV7-2 to TRBJ2-3; 11 bases are shared with TRBD2. Unmatched junction bases numbered 14, after V lost 5 bases and J lost 4 bases. The germline V gene has CDR1 SGHTA and CDR2 FQGNSA. The CDR3 is 18 residues long.

The chain recombines TRBV19 with TRBJ2-1, with TRBD2 identical over 8 bases. Per the germline V gene, CDR1 is LNHDA and CDR2 is SQIVND (reference sequence). V lost 3 bases, J lost 6 bases, and 7 bases stayed unmatched. This CDR3 region has 15 residues. CDR3 sequence: CASSMGLGLRNEQFF. DNA of the CDR3: TGTGCCAGTAGTATGGGACTAGGGTTACGCAATGAGCAGTTCTTC.

This clone was observed once. The genes are TRBV27 and TRBJ1-1; TRBD1 aligns across 9 bases. CDR1 and CDR2 from the germline V gene are MNHEY and SMNVEV (reference sequence). V dropped 4 bases and J dropped 5; count of bases not matched to a gene: 17. The CDR3 contains 18 residues. CDR3 in DNA: TGTGCCAGCAGTTCAATCTTCTTGGACAGGGGAAGAGGAACTGAAGCTTTCTTT. It is translated as CASSSIFLDRGRGTEAFF.